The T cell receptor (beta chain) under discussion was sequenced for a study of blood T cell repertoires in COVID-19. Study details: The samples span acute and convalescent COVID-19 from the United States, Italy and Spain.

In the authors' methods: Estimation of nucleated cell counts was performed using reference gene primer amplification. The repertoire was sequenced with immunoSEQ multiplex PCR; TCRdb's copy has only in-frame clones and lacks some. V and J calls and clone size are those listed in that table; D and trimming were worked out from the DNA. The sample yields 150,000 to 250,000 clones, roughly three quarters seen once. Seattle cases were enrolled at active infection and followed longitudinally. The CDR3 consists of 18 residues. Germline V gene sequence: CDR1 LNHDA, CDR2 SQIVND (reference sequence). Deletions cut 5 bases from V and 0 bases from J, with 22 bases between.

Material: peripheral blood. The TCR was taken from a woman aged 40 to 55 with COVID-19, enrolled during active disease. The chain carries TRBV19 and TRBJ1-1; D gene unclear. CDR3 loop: CASSPYPLFEGMNTEAFF. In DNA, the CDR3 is TGTGCCAGTAGTCCCTATCCCCTTTTTGAGGGCATGAACACTGAAGCTTTCTTT.